The entry below describes one TCR beta chain. Its specificity is not known. Trimming removed 3 bases at V and 1 base at J, with 10 bases between. CDR3 length: 16 residues. Germline V gene lookup returns CDR1 MRHNA and CDR2 SNTAGT. The table came from immunoSEQ multiplex PCR; TCRdb's copy has only in-frame clones and leaves some out. The data contain around 17,000 clones, around 91% of them singletons. The data were obtained in a study of circulating and synovial CD4+ cells in juvenile arthritis. Findings of the study overall: Circulating pathogenic-like and bulk T cells looked alike by Vbeta family usage. Some such blood samples were as oligoclonal as synovium. T cell genome counts differed by at least an order of magnitude between CPL and CD4 samples.

Material for sequencing was CD4+ T cells from blood. The clonotype originates from a human donor with juvenile idiopathic arthritis. This chain links TRBV6-4 with TRBJ2-6, with D perhaps matching TRBD1 (6 bases). CDR3 in amino acids: CASSEQGNSGANVLTF. CDR3 sequence (DNA): TGTGCCAGCAGTGAACAGGGTAATTCTGGGGCCAACGTCCTGACTTTC.